Reported below is one TCR beta chain. Antigen: not known. The sample originates from a study of neurological immune-mediated disorders. Study-level findings and limits: Sharing of CDR3 amino acid sequences among expanded clones across subjects was absent, suggesting private repertoires in all groups.

Time point noted: longitudinal time-point 2. Synthesis of cDNA was carried out by template-switch 5'RACE. The reaction used 10-nucleotide random UMIs. TCRdb independently ran MiXCR on the 5' RACE reads; one entry per CDR3 protein. The sample has roughly 60,000 distinct CDR3 sequences, nearly 10% seen once. The V and J ends lost 6 bases and 5 bases, in that order; junction bases with no gene match: 12. Germline V gene data show CDR1 as DFQATT and CDR2 as SNEGSKA (reference sequence). The CDR3 covers 14 residues. The TCR originated in a man in his thirties or forties in good health. The chain has TRBV20-1 and TRBJ2-7, with 8 bases fitting TRBD2. The sequenced sample consisted of PBMCs. The CDR3 nucleotides read TGCAGTGCCACAACCGGGACTAGTTCCGACGAGCAGTACTTC. Its protein product is CSATTGTSSDEQYF.